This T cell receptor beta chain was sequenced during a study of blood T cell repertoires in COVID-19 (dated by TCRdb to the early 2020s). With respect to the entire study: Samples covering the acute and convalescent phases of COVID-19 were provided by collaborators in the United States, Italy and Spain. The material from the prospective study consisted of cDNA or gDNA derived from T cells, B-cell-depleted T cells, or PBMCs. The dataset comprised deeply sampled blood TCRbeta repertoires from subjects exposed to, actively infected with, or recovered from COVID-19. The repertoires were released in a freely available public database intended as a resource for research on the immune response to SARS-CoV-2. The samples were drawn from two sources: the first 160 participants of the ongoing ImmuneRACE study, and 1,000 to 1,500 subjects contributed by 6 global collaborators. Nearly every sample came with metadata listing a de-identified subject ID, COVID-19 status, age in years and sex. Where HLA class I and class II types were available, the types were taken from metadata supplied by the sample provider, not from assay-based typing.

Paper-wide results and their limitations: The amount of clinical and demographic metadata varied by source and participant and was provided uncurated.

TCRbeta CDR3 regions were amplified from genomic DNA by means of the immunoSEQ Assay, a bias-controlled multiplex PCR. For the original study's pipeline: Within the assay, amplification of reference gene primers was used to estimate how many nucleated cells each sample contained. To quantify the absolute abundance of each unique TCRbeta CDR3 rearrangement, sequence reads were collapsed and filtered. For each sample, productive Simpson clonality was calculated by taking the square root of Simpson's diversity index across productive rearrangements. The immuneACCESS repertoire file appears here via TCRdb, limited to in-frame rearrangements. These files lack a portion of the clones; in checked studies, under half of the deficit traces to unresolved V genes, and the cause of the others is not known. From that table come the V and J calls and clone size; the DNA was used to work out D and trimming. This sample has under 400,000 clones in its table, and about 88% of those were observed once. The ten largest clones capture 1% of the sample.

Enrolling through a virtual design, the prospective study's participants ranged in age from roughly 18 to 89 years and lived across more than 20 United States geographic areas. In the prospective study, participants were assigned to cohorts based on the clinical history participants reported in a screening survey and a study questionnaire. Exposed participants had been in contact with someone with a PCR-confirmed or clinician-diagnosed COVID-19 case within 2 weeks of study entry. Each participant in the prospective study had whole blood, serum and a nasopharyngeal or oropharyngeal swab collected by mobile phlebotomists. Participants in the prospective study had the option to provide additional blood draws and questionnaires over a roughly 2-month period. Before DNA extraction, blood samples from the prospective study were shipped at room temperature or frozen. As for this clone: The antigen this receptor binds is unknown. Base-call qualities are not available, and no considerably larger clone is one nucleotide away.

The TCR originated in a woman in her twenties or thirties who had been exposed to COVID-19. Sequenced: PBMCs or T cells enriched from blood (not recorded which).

CDR3 loop: CASRAGGNGYTF. The sequence in DNA is TGTGCCAGCAGAGCAGGGGGAAATGGCTACACCTTC. The chain joins TRBV27 to TRBJ1-2; the junction holds 7 bases that match TRBD1. Germline trimming: 6 bases from V, 6 bases from J; junction bases outside gene matches: 4. CDR1 and CDR2 (MNHEY, SMNVEV) derive from the germline V gene (reference sequence). The CDR3 runs 12 residues from the cysteine to the phenylalanine. Only the CDR3 region is kept as DNA, spanning 36 bases read in frame from base 1.